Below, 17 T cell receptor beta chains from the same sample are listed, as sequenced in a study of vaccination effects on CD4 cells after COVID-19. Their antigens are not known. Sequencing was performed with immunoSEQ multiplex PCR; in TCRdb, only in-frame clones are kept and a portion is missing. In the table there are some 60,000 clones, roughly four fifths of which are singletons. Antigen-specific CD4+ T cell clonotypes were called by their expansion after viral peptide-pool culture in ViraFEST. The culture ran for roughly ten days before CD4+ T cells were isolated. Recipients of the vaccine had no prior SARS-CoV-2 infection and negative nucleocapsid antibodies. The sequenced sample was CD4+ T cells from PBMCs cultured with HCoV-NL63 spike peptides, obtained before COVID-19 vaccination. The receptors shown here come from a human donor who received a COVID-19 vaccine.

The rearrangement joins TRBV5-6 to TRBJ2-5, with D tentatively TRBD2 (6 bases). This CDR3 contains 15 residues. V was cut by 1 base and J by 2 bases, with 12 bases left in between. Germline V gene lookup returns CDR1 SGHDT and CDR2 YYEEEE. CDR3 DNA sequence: TGTGCCAGCAGCTTGTTCGGGGGTCCTCAAGAGACCCAGTACTTC. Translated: CASSLFGGPQETQYF.

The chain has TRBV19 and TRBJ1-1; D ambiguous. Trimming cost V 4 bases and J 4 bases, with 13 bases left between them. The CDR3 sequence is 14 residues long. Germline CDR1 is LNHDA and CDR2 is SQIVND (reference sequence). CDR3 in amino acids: CASSTQTLSTEAFF. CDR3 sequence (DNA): TGTGCCAGTAGTACCCAGACCTTGAGCACTGAAGCTTTCTTT.

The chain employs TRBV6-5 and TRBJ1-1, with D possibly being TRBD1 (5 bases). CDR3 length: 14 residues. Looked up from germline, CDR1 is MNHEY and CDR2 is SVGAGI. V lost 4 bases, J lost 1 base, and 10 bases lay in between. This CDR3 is CASSSTAKNTEAFF. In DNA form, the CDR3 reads TGTGCCAGCAGTTCGACAGCTAAGAACACTGAAGCTTTCTTT.

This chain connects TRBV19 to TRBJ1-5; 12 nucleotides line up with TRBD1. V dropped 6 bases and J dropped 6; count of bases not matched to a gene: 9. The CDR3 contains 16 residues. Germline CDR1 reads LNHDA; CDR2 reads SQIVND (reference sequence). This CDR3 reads CASSPRDRGLSQPQHF. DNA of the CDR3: TGTGCCAGTAGCCCCCGGGACAGGGGGCTTAGTCAGCCCCAGCATTTT.

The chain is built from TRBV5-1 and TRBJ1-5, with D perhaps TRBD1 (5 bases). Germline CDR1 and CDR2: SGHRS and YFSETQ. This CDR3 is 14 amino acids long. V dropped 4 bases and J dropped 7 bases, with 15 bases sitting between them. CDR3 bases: TGCGCCAGCAGCCAGATACCCGGGGACCAGCCCCAGCATTTT. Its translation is CASSQIPGDQPQHF.

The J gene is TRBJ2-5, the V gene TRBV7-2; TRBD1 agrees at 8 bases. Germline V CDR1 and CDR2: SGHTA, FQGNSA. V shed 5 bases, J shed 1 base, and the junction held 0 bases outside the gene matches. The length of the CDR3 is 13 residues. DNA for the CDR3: TGTGCCAGCAGCGGGACAGGCCAAGAGACCCAGTACTTC. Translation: CASSGTGQETQYF.

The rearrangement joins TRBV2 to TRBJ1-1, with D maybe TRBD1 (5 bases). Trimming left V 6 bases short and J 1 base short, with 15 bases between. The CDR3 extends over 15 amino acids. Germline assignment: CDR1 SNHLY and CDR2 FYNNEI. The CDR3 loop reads CASRRQDTSNTEAFF. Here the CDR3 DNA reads TGTGCCAGCAGAAGGCAGGACACGTCGAACACTGAAGCTTTCTTT.

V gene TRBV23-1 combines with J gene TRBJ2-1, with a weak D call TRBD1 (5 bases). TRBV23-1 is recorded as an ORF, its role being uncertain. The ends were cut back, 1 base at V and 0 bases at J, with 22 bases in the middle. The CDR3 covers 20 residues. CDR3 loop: CASSQCPGRLISSSYNEQFF. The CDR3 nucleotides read TGCGCCAGCAGTCAATGTCCAGGGCGGCTAATATCCAGCTCCTACAATGAGCAGTTCTTC.

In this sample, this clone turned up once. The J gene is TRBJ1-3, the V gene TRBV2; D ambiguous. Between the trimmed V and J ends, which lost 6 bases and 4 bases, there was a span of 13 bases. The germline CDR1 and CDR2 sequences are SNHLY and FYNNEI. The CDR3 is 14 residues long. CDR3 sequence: CASRATVTGNTIYF. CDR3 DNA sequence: TGTGCCAGCAGAGCCACAGTAACCGGAAACACCATATATTTT.

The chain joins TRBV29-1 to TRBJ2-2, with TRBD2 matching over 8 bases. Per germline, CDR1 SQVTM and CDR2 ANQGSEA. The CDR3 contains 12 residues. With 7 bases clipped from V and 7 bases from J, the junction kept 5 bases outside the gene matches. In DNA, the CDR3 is TGCAGCGGGGGACGGGGGGGCGGGGAGCTGTTTTTT. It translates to CSGGRGGGELFF.

CDR3 nucleotide sequence: TGTGCCAGCAGCTCTGACAGGGTCGCTAGTGGCTACACCTTC. Residues: CASSSDRVASGYTF. The chain recombines TRBV7-2 with TRBJ1-2, with TRBD1 matching 7 bases. Per germline, CDR1 SGHTA and CDR2 FQGNSA. The CDR3 length is 14 residues. V shed 4 bases and J 7 bases; nucleotides not matched to a gene: 9.

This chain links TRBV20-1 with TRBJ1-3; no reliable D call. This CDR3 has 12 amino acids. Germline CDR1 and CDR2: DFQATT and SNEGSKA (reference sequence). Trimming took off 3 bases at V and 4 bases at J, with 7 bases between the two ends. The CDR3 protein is CSASLGGNTIYF. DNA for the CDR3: TGCAGTGCTAGTCTGGGGGGAAACACCATATATTTT.

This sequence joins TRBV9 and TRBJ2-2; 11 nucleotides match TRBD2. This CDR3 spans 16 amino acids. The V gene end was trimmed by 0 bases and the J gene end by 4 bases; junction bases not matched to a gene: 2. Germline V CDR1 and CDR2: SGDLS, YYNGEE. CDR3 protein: CASSVELAGATGELFF. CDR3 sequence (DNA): TGTGCCAGCAGCGTAGAACTAGCGGGGGCCACCGGGGAGCTGTTTTTT.

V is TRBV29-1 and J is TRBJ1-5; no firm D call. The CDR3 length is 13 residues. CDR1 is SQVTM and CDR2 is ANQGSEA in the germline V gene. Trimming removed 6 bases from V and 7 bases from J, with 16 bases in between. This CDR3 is CSVLVVAGQPQHF. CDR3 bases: TGCAGCGTCCTTGTGGTAGCGGGGCAGCCCCAGCATTTT.

The CDR3 sequence: CASSLELGNTIYF. The CDR3 nucleotides are TGTGCCAGCAGCTTAGAGCTGGGAAACACCATATATTTT. The chain combines TRBV7-9 with TRBJ1-3; D gene uncertain. Trimming left V 1 base short and J 4 bases short, with 5 bases between. This CDR3 has 13 amino acids. Germline V lookup: CDR1 SEHNR, CDR2 FQNEAQ (reference sequence).

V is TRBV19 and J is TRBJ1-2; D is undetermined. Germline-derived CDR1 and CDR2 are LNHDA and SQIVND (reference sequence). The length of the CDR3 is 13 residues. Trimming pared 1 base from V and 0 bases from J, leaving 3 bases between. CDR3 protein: CASSIGSNYGYTF. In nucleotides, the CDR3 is TGTGCCAGTAGTATAGGATCTAACTATGGCTACACCTTC.

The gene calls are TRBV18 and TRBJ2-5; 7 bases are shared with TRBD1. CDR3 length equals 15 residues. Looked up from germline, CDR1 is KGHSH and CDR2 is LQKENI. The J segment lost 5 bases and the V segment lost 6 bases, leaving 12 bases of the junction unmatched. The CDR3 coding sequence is TGTGCCAGCTCCGAACGGACAGGAGGCGGTGAGACCCAGTACTTC. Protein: CASSERTGGGETQYF.